The text below deals with one T cell receptor (beta chain). The record originates from a study of blood T cell repertoires in COVID-19. Across the study: Acute-phase and convalescent COVID-19 samples originated in the United States, Italy and Spain. Nucleic acid was either cDNA or gDNA, and it came from T cells, B-cell-depleted T cells, or PBMCs.

Original processing notes: Estimation of nucleated cell counts relied on the amplification of reference gene primers. Sequencing used immunoSEQ multiplex PCR; TCRdb keeps in-frame clones, though not all of them. V and J calls and clone size are given by that table; D and trimming were obtained from the DNA. The sample yields 150,000 to 200,000 clones, roughly 89% seen once. CDR1 and CDR2 from the germline V gene are DFQATT and SNEGSKA (reference sequence). V lost 3 bases to trimming and J lost 3 bases, with 15 bases between them. The CDR3 loop spans 15 amino acids. Source material: peripheral blood. The V gene is TRBV20-1, the J gene TRBJ1-5, with no clear D. The receptor's source is a man younger than 35 with active or convalescent COVID-19. CDR3 sequence: CSASFLMRPNQPQHF. In DNA, the CDR3 is TGCAGTGCTAGTTTTCTCATGCGGCCCAATCAGCCCCAGCATTTT.